What follows are 13 T cell receptor beta chains derived from one specimen sequenced in a study of radiotherapy plus CTLA-4 blockade in lung cancer. Assay used: immunoSEQ multiplex PCR; TCRdb lists only in-frame clones, some missing. The repertoire holds 95,000 to 150,000 clones, with 70% to 90% as singletons. Here the sequenced sample was peripheral blood, taken from a patient treated with radiotherapy plus ipilimumab. These receptors were collected from a human donor with non-small cell lung cancer that progressed on radiotherapy plus ipilimumab.

This chain uses TRBV19 with TRBJ2-3; no firm D call. The CDR3 is 14 residues long. Germline loops: CDR1 LNHDA, CDR2 SQIVND (reference sequence). V lost 2 bases and J 4 bases, leaving 10 bases between the germline ends. The CDR3 here is CASSIRPAADTQYF. CDR3 DNA: TGTGCCAGTAGTATACGGCCCGCGGCAGATACGCAGTATTTT.

This chain uses TRBV5-1 with TRBJ1-1; D remains ambiguous. The V and J ends lost 0 bases and 3 bases respectively, with 9 bases between them. CDR3 size: 14 residues. Germline values: CDR1 SGHRS, CDR2 YFSETQ. CDR3 loop: CASSLVAGDTEAFF. In DNA form, the CDR3 reads TGCGCCAGCAGCTTGGTCGCCGGGGACACTGAAGCTTTCTTT.

This chain joins TRBV2 and TRBJ2-2; the match to TRBD2 covers 8 bases. Looked up from germline, CDR1 is SNHLY and CDR2 is FYNNEI. J lost 3 bases, V lost 5 bases, and 5 bases had no gene match. The CDR3 loop spans 15 amino acids. As DNA, the CDR3 is TGTGCCAGCAGTCCCGGGACTAGGGACACCGGGGAGCTGTTTTTT. Encoded protein: CASSPGTRDTGELFF.

The chain uses TRBV5-4 and TRBJ2-7; maybe TRBD2 (6 bases). The CDR3 spans 14 residues. The germline V gene has CDR1 SGHNT and CDR2 YYREEE (reference sequence). V was cut by 4 bases and J by 2 bases, with 13 bases left in between. CDR3 bases: TGTGCCAGCAGCCTTTGGACTAACACCTACGAGCAGTACTTC. Protein sequence: CASSLWTNTYEQYF. Based on the CDR3 plus reference TRBV5-4 and TRBJ2-7, the full variable domain is ETGVTQSPTHLIKTRGQQVTLRCSSQSGHNTVSWYQQALGQGPQFIFQYYREEENGRGNFPPRFSGLQFPNYSSELNVNALELDDSALYLCASSLWTNTYEQYFGPGTRLTVT.

A remark on this clone: A read error may produce the germline difference seen at one junction end. The V call is TRBV7-7, the J call TRBJ2-1; 10 nucleotides match TRBD2. Germline-derived CDR1 and CDR2 are SSHAT and FNYEAQ (reference sequence). This CDR3 contains 15 residues. The CDR3 region has the DNA TGTGCTAGCAGCACCGGGACTAGCGAATACAATGAGCAGTTCTTC. Encoded protein: CASSTGTSEYNEQFF.

This chain links TRBV7-9 with TRBJ2-1; unclear D gene. Germline V gene sequence: CDR1 SEHNR, CDR2 FQNEAQ (reference sequence). Trimming stripped 7 bases from V and 0 bases from J, with 16 bases between. This CDR3 spans 16 amino acids. CDR3 loop: CASTPGRASSYNEQFF. As DNA, the CDR3 is TGTGCCAGCACCCCAGGTCGGGCAAGCTCCTACAATGAGCAGTTCTTC.

The chain has TRBV6-1 and TRBJ1-5; tentative D call: TRBD1 (6 bases). The germline gives CDR1 MNHNS, CDR2 SASEGT. V gave up 6 bases and J gave up 6 bases, with 18 bases separating them. The CDR3 extends over 15 amino acids. The CDR3 DNA follows: TGTGCCAGCAGCGGGGGCCCAGGGTGGTCTCAGCCCCAGCATTTT. Amino acids: CASSGGPGWSQPQHF.

The J gene is TRBJ2-2, the V gene TRBV11-2; D possibly corresponds to TRBD2 (5 bases). V gave up 5 bases and J gave up 5 bases, with 9 bases separating them. This CDR3 has 13 amino acids. CDR1 and CDR2 (germline): SGHAT, FQNNGV. CDR3 bases: TGTGCCAGCAGCCCCGAGGGTACCGGGGAGCTGTTTTTT. It codes for CASSPEGTGELFF.

This clone occurred once. The same CDR3 can be traced to other DNA sequences in this sample. The chain employs TRBV6-1 and TRBJ2-7; unclear D gene. Trimming shortened V by 10 bases and J by 3 bases, and 10 bases separated the two germline ends. Germline values: CDR1 MNHNS, CDR2 SASEGT. The CDR3 is 11 amino acids. The CDR3 loop is CATSWVYEQYF. For the CDR3, the DNA is TGTGCCACCTCATGGGTCTACGAGCAGTACTTC.

The V and J genes are TRBV6-5 and TRBJ1-5; possible D gene TRBD1, 5 bases. The CDR3 spans 14 residues. V lost 6 bases, J lost 7 bases, and 16 bases lay in between. Germline CDR1 reads MNHEY; CDR2 reads SVGAGI. The CDR3, as DNA: TGTGCCAGCAGACCAAGCGGGGGGGGGCAGCCCCAGCATTTT. This codes for CASRPSGGGQPQHF.

The chain couples TRBV6-5 to TRBJ1-1; weak D call: TRBD1 (5 bases). This CDR3 comprises 13 residues. Trimming left V 4 bases short and J 7 bases short, with 13 bases between. Looked up from germline, CDR1 is MNHEY and CDR2 is SVGAGI. DNA of the CDR3: TGTGCCAGCAGTTCACCCCCCGACAGTGAAGCTTTCTTT. Protein sequence: CASSSPPDSEAFF.

The chain couples TRBV10-2 to TRBJ1-5; 11 bases are a match to TRBD1. CDR1 is WSHSY, CDR2 SAAADI, per germline. The CDR3 is made up of 14 amino acids. V trimming: 6 bases; J trimming: 8 bases; junction bases outside the gene matches: 6. As DNA, the CDR3 is TGCGCCAGCAGGGGGGACAGGGGGTTGAAGCCCCAGCATTTT. It yields the protein CASRGDRGLKPQHF.

This sequence joins TRBV5-5 and TRBJ1-2, with a weak D call TRBD1 (6 bases). CDR1 SGHKS and CDR2 YYEKEE come from the germline V gene (reference sequence). V lost 4 bases, J lost 9 bases, and 16 bases lay in between. There are 13 residues in the CDR3. The CDR3 region is CASSEQGSKRYTF. CDR3 coding DNA: TGTGCCAGCAGCGAACAGGGTAGTAAGCGCTACACCTTC.